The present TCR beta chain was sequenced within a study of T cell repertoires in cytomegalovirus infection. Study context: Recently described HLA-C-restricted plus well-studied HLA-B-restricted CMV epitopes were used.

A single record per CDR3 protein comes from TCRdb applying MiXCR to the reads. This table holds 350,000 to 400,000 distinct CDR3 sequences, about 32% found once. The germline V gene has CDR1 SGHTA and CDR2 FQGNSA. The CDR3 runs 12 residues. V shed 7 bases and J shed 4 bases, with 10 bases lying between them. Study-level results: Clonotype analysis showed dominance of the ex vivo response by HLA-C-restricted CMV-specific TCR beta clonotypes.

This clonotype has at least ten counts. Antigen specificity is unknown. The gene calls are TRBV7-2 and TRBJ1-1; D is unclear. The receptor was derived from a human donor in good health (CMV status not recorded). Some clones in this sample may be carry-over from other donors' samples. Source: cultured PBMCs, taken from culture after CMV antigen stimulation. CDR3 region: CASTNPGTEAFF. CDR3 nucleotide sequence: TGTGCCAGCACGAACCCCGGCACTGAAGCTTTCTTT.